This TCR beta chain originates from a study of shared clonotypes between healthy human individuals (dated by TCRdb to the early 2020s). Background for the entire study: The cohort included three men and two women between 18 and 49 years of age. For each donor, CD4 naive and CD4 memory were each given three plates, CD8 naive was given two plates, and CD8 memory was given one plate. To estimate repertoire size and how much clonotypes are shared between individuals, the study performed deep sequencing of blood TCR repertoires from five healthy adults. To increase sequencing depth and limit assay-specific biases, TCR repertoire library preparation and sequencing were carried out by different laboratories using diverse techniques. Leukapheresis yielded between about 0.85 and 9.5 billion PBMCs per donor. Beyond this particular receptor, the publication reports: About 5% of naive CD4, around 3.6% of naive CD8, 2.3% of memory CD4, and more than 0.35% of memory CD8 clonotypes were shared across several donors. Estimated clonotype richness was generally larger for naive than for memory subsets. Rarefaction of sorted-subset datasets indicated incomplete sequencing despite the large sequencing depth. Higher generation probabilities were observed for clonotypes shared by all four sorted-subset donors than for non-shared clonotypes. Sampling was limited to blood, and TCR repertoires in tissue likely differ from TCR repertoires in blood. Pairwise subsampling led to the expectation that sequencing depth would affect the degree of clonotype sharing among donors. The small number of donors limited the genetic and exposure-history diversity represented.

Remarks on this clone: Its binding antigen is unknown. No base quality values were provided; no much bigger clone lies one nucleotide off.

The donors were healthy, HIV-negative adults with no recently reported acute infections or vaccinations. Every donor was a Caucasian adult living in Nashville, Tennessee, USA. Magnetic negative selection was used to enrich CD4+ T cells, after which naive cells were positively selected on CD45RA and the negative fraction became the memory subset. After blood collection by leukapheresis, PBMCs were isolated using Ficoll-Histopaque density gradient centrifugation and then cryopreserved in the vapor phase of liquid nitrogen. Analytical flow cytometry was used to check the purity and quantity of each magnetically sorted T cell population. Each sorted fraction had its genomic DNA isolated and then quantified by UV absorbance on a Nanodrop 2000c. The germline V gene encodes CDR1 SGHTA and CDR2 FQGNSA. The CDR3 measures 14 amino acids from cysteine to phenylalanine. Only the CDR3 portion is preserved as DNA: 42 bases, with reading frame beginning at the first base. V and J lose 0 bases and 2 bases, and a span of 6 bases separates them.

Using the deep immunoSEQ assay, TCR CDR3 regions were amplified from genomic DNA by multiplex PCR. Extracted genomic DNA from each cell subset was distributed evenly across all wells of several immunoSEQ 96-well plates, and each plate was treated as a replicate. Each replicate PCR for sorted subsets received about 200 ng genomic DNA, equal to roughly 29,000 T cell genomes. Purified libraries were quantified with a Qubit 3.0 fluorometer, sized on a Bioanalyzer 2100, and re-quantified with the KAPA Library Quantification kit. Every immunoSEQ 96-well plate was sequenced on a separate single-read 150-cycle Illumina NextSeq 550 flow cell. The study's processing was this. Because the immunoSEQ output held only junctional sequences and lacked quality scores, the filtering could not match the filtering applied to full-length reads. Sequences were annotated with PyIR, a Python wrapper for IgBLAST v1.9, and V/J genes and CDR3 were assigned using IMGT germline references. Reads were removed for weak V/J assignments (E-value above 1e-6), missing CDR3, stop codons, out-of-frame junctions, or ambiguous translated residues. V3J clonotypes were defined by identical inferred V gene, J gene, and CDR3 amino acid sequence. Percentage overlap between repertoires was computed as shared unique clonotypes divided by the size of the smaller repertoire. RTK rarefaction, the Chao1 estimator, and Recon v2.1 estimates of unobserved clonotypes were used to assess repertoire richness. Generation probabilities for all TCRbeta clonotypes obtained by the gDNA method from a few donors were computed using OLGA. TCRdb stores this immuneACCESS table with in-frame sequences only. Part of the clones is absent; in the studies checked, under half of the shortfall reflects unresolved V genes, and no reason is known for the rest. That table furnishes V, J and clone size, whereas the DNA furnished D and trimming. This sample lists approximately 1,000,000 clones; 60% to 85% were detected once. In total, the top ten clones hold roughly 0.83% of the sample.

The source is a man between 18 and 29 years old in good health. Some clones in this sample may be carry-over from other donors' samples. The V gene is TRBV7-2 and the J gene is TRBJ2-3; the D element might be TRBD1 or TRBD2, as each aligns at 5 bases. The sequenced sample consisted of memory CD4+ T cells from PBMCs. The cell subset or site tag for this specimen amounts to: CD45RA-negative fraction. The DNA reads as follows: TGTGCCAGCAGCTTAGCGGGGACCACAGATACGCAGTATTTT. The translation is CASSLAGTTDTQYF.